Presented here are 21 T cell receptor beta chains from one specimen sequenced in a study of STAT5B mutations in CD4+ large granular lymphocyte leukemia. The method was immunoSEQ multiplex PCR; TCRdb's version includes in-frame clones alone and lacks a portion of them. The profile shows about 32,000 clones, 85% to 90% of them singletons. Material for sequencing was CD4+ T cells from blood buffy coats. The receptors originated from a human donor in good health.

The chain links TRBV2 to TRBJ2-6; D perhaps matches TRBD2 (6 bases). V gave up 8 bases and J gave up 4 bases, with 12 bases separating them. The length of the CDR3 is 14 residues. Germline V lookup: CDR1 SNHLY, CDR2 FYNNEI. This CDR3 is CASPAGTGANVLTF. CDR3 nucleotides: TGTGCCAGCCCAGCGGGTACAGGGGCCAACGTCCTGACTTTC.

V gene TRBV2 combines with J gene TRBJ1-2, with 7 bases matching TRBD1. V was clipped by 4 bases and J by 10 bases; unmatched bases: 9. Germline V lookup: CDR1 SNHLY, CDR2 FYNNEI. The CDR3 has 13 amino acids. CDR3 bases: TGTGCCAGCAGTGGACAGGGCAGGTCTGACTACACCTTC. It codes for CASSGQGRSDYTF.

This clone came up once. The chain uses TRBV19 and TRBJ2-2, with a tentative D call TRBD2 (6 bases). The CDR3 length is 16 residues. Germline loops: CDR1 LNHDA, CDR2 SQIVND (reference sequence). Between the trimmed V and J ends, which lost 0 bases and 4 bases, there was a span of 12 bases. This chain's CDR3 is CASSIEGGGPTGELFF. CDR3 in DNA: TGTGCCAGTAGTATAGAGGGGGGAGGACCCACCGGGGAGCTGTTTTTT.

The rearrangement joins TRBV6-4 to TRBJ2-1, with TRBD1 matching over 9 bases. The CDR3 sequence is 17 residues long. The J segment lost 0 bases and the V segment lost 6 bases, leaving 9 bases of the junction unmatched. CDR1 and CDR2 (germline): MRHNA, SNTAGT. In DNA, the CDR3 is TGTGCCAGCAGAAACCGGGACAGGGTGGGCTCCTACAATGAGCAGTTCTTC. Protein product: CASRNRDRVGSYNEQFF.

The chain combines TRBV19 with TRBJ2-7; D not resolved. Trimming took 6 bases from V and 2 from J, leaving 14 bases between them. The CDR3 length is 14 residues. Germline CDR1 LNHDA, CDR2 SQIVND (reference sequence). CDR3: CASSAGPLPYEQYF. Written as DNA, the CDR3 is TGTGCCAGTAGCGCTGGACCCCTCCCCTACGAGCAGTACTTC.

This sequence joins TRBV5-1 and TRBJ2-3; no clear D gene. The ends were cut back, 2 bases at V and 4 bases at J, with 8 bases in the middle. The CDR3 runs 13 residues. Germline V gene lookup returns CDR1 SGHRS and CDR2 YFSETQ. The CDR3 reads CASSLGYSDTQYF. CDR3 DNA sequence: TGCGCCAGCAGCTTAGGGTATTCAGATACGCAGTATTTT.

The J gene is TRBJ2-1, the V gene TRBV5-4; TRBD2 matches 8 bases. Trimming cost V 0 bases and J 4 bases; bases outside gene matches: 6. This CDR3 is 16 amino acids long. CDR1 and CDR2 from the germline V gene are SGHNT and YYREEE (reference sequence). CDR3 sequence reads: CASSLDSGRGYNEQFF. The CDR3 bases are TGTGCCAGCAGCTTGGACAGCGGGAGAGGGTACAATGAGCAGTTCTTC.

The chain recombines TRBV19 with TRBJ2-5; D is undetermined. The CDR3 has 14 amino acids. The V end lost 1 base, the J end lost 5 bases, and 11 bases lay between the germline ends. The V gene's germline CDR1 is LNHDA and CDR2 SQIVND (reference sequence). The CDR3 region has the DNA TGTGCCAGTAGTATAGCCCCCACGGTGGAGACCCAGTACTTC. This gives the protein CASSIAPTVETQYF.

On this clone: An end of the junction does not agree with germline; a read error may underlie this. This chain uses TRBV6-4 with TRBJ1-6, with D uncertain. The germline V gene encodes CDR1 MRHNA and CDR2 SNTAGT. The CDR3 sequence is 9 residues long. CDR3 residues: CASSARAPF. CDR3 bases: TGTGCCAGCAGCGCTCGGGCTCCCTTT.

The chain carries TRBV15 and TRBJ2-7; D may be TRBD1 or TRBD2 (5 bases each). Trimming took off 0 bases at V and 3 bases at J, with 15 bases between the two ends. Germline values: CDR1 LNHNV, CDR2 YYDKDF (reference sequence). The CDR3 is 16 residues long. The CDR3 nucleotides read TGTGCCACCAGCAGAGATCTACCGGGACGGTTCTACGAGCAGTACTTC. The encoded protein is CATSRDLPGRFYEQYF.

V is TRBV5-5 and J is TRBJ1-5; 9 bases fit TRBD1. V trimming: 2 bases; J trimming: 6 bases; junction bases outside the gene matches: 9. In germline, CDR1 is SGHKS, CDR2 YYEKEE (reference sequence). The CDR3 contains 16 residues. The CDR3 DNA sequence: TGTGCCAGCAGCTTTACAGGGGGCCCCGACGGTCAGCCCCAGCATTTT. Protein sequence: CASSFTGGPDGQPQHF.

The chain couples TRBV7-9 to TRBJ1-4, with D possibly TRBD1 on 5 matching bases. The germline V and J ends were trimmed by 7 bases and 7 bases, with 25 bases remaining between them. The CDR3 runs 17 residues. Per germline, CDR1 SEHNR and CDR2 FQNEAQ (reference sequence). The CDR3 loop is CASTKSPGPRAGEKLFF. The CDR3 DNA sequence: TGTGCCAGCACCAAGTCGCCAGGACCCAGGGCGGGTGAAAAACTGTTTTTT.

The CDR3 spells CASSYSPLAYEQYF. The CDR3 nucleotides are TGTGCCAGCAGTTACTCCCCTCTAGCCTACGAGCAGTACTTC. The chain combines TRBV6-5 with TRBJ2-7, with D unclear. The CDR3 has 14 amino acids. Trimming stripped 0 bases from V and 2 bases from J, with 8 bases between. The germline CDR1 and CDR2 sequences are MNHEY and SVGAGI.

V and J are TRBV2 and TRBJ2-6; D perhaps matches TRBD2 (6 bases). CDR1 SNHLY and CDR2 FYNNEI come from the germline V gene. The CDR3 totals 14 residues. V was trimmed by 7 bases and J by 0 bases, leaving 7 bases between them. The CDR3 DNA follows: TGTGCCAGCACGGGGGACTCTGGGGCCAACGTCCTGACTTTC. As protein: CASTGDSGANVLTF.

The chain is built from TRBV7-6 and TRBJ2-7; 11 positions match TRBD2. Germline V CDR1 and CDR2: SGHVS, FNYEAQ. With 1 base clipped from V and 1 base from J, the junction kept 12 bases outside the gene matches. This CDR3 contains 19 residues. The CDR3 here is CASSLEELAGAPGSYEQYF. CDR3 in DNA: TGTGCCAGCAGCTTAGAGGAACTAGCGGGAGCTCCCGGGTCCTACGAGCAGTACTTC.

This sequence joins TRBV5-1 and TRBJ1-1; tentative D call: TRBD1 (6 bases). Trimming removed 4 bases from V and 3 bases from J, with 19 bases in between. The germline V gene has CDR1 SGHRS and CDR2 YFSETQ. The CDR3 runs to 16 residues. CDR3 in DNA: TGCGCCAGCAGCATGCAACCGACAGGAACAGACACTGAAGCTTTCTTT. It translates to CASSMQPTGTDTEAFF.

This clone occurred once. The J gene is TRBJ2-7, the V gene TRBV28; D is perhaps TRBD1 (5 bases). V lost 2 bases, J lost 0 bases, and 8 bases lay in between. The CDR3 spans 14 residues. Germline CDR1 and CDR2: MDHEN and SYDVKM. The CDR3 spells CASSLTGLSYEQYF. The CDR3 nucleotides are TGTGCCAGCAGTTTAACAGGCCTCTCCTACGAGCAGTACTTC.

This clone has more than one count but fewer than ten. The V call is TRBV15, the J call TRBJ1-2; D perhaps matches TRBD1 (6 bases). The CDR3 is 14 residues long. The ends were cut back, 5 bases at V and 4 bases at J, with 14 bases in the middle. Germline CDR1 LNHNV, CDR2 YYDKDF (reference sequence). CDR3 nucleotide sequence: TGTGCCACCAGCGAGAAGGGGGGGTCCTATGGCTACACCTTC. This gives the protein CATSEKGGSYGYTF. Looking up the rest from reference TRBV15 and TRBJ1-2 gives the full variable domain: DAMVIQNPRYQVTQFGKPVTLSCSQTLNHNVMYWYQQKSSQAPKLLFHYYDKDFNNEADTPDNFQSRRPNTSFCFLDIRSPGLGDTAMYLCATSEKGGSYGYTFGSGTRLTVV.

This chain joins TRBV27 and TRBJ2-7; 8 bases line up with TRBD2. V was clipped by 8 bases and J by 3 bases; unmatched bases: 6. Germline loops: CDR1 MNHEY, CDR2 SMNVEV (reference sequence). CDR3 size: 13 residues. In DNA, the CDR3 is TGTGCCAGCGCCTCCGGGACTAGCTACGAGCAGTACTTC. Amino acid sequence: CASASGTSYEQYF.

The rearrangement joins TRBV30 to TRBJ1-1; D is possibly TRBD1 (5 bases). CDR3 length: 14 residues. Germline V lookup: CDR1 GTSNPN, CDR2 SVGIG (reference sequence). V was cut by 2 bases and J by 1 base, with 11 bases left in between. This chain's CDR3 is CAWSLRQTNTEAFF. CDR3 coding DNA: TGTGCCTGGAGTCTTCGACAGACGAACACTGAAGCTTTCTTT.

The chain's CDR3 is CSVEASNYGYTF. The CDR3 DNA reads TGCAGCGTTGAGGCCTCTAACTATGGCTACACCTTC. The rearrangement joins TRBV29-1 to TRBJ1-2; D ambiguous. V lost 3 bases and J lost 0, with 5 bases in between. The CDR3 length is 12 residues. Germline assignment: CDR1 SQVTM and CDR2 ANQGSEA.